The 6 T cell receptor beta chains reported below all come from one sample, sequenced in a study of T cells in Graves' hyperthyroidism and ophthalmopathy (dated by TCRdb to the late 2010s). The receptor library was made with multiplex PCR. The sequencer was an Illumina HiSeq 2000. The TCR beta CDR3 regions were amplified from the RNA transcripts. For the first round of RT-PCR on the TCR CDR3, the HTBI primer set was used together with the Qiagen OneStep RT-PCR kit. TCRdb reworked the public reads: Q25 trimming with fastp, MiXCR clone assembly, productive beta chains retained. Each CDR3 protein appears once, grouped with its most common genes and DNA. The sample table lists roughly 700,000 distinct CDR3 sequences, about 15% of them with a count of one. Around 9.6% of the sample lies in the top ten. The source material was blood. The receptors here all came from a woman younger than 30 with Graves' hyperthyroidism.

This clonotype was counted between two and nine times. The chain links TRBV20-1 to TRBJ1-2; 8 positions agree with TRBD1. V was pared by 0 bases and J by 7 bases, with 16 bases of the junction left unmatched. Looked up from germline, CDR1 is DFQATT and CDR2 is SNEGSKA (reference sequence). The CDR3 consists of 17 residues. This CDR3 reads CSARDSISWTGRSGYTF. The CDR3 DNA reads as TGCAGTGCTAGAGATTCTATCAGCTGGACAGGGCGGTCTGGCTACACCTTC.

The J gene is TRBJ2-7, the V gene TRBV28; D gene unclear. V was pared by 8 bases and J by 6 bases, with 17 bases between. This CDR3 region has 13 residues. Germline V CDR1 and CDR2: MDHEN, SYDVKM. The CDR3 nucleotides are TGTGCCAGCCGGCTGCCTTCGACCTCCGAGCAGTACTTC. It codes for CASRLPSTSEQYF.

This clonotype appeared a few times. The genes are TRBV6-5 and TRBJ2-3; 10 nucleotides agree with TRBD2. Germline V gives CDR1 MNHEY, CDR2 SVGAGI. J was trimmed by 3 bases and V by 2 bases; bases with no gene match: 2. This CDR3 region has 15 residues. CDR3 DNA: TGTGCCAGCAGTTACAGAGCGGGAGGGACAGATACGCAGTATTTT. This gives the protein CASSYRAGGTDTQYF.

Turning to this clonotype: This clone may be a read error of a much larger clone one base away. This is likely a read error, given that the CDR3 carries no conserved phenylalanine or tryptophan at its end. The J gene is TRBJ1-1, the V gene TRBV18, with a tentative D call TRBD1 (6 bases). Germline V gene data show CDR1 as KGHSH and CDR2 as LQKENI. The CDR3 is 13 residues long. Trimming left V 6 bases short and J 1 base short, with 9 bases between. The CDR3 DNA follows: TGTGCCAGCTCGGACAGCCCGAACACTGAAGCTTTCCTT. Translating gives CASSDSPNTEAFL.

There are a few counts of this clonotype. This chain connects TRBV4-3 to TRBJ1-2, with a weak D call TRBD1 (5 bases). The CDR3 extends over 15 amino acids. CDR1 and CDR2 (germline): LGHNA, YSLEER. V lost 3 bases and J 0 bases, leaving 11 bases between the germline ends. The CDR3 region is CASSQGRRTNYGYTF. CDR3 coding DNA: TGCGCCAGCAGCCAGGGACGGCGAACTAACTATGGCTACACCTTC.

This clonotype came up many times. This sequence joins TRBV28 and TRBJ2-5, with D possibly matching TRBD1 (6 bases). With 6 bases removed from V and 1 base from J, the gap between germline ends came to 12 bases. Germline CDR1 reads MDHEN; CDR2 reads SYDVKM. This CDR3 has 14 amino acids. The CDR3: CASSRGQSQETQYF. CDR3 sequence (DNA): TGTGCCAGCAGCCGAGGACAGTCCCAAGAGACCCAGTACTTC.